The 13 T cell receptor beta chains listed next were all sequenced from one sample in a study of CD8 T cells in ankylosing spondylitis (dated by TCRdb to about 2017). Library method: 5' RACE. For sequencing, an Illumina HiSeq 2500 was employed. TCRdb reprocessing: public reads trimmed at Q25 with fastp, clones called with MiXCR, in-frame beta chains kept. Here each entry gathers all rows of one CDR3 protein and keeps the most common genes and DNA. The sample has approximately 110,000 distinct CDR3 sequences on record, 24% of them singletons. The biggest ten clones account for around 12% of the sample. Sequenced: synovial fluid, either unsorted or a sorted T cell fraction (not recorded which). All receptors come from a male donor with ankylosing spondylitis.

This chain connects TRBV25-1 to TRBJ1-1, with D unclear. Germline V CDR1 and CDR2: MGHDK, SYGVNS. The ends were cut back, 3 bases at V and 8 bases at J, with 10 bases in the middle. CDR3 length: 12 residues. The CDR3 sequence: CASSDQESEAFF. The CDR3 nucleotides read TGTGCCAGCAGTGATCAAGAGTCAGAAGCTTTCTTT. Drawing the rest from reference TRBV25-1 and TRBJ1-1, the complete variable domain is EADIYQTPRYLVIGTGKKITLECSQTMGHDKMYWYQQDPGMELHLIHYSYGVNSTEKGDLSSESTVSRIRTEHFPLTLESARPSHTSQYLCASSDQESEAFFGQGTRLTVV.

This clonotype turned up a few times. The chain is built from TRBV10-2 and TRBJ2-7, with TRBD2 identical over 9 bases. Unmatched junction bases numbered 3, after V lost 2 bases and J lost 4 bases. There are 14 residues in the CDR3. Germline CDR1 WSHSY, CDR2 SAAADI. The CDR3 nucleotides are TGCGCCAGCAGTGAGGGTAGCGGGGGTTACGAGCAGTACTTC. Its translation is CASSEGSGGYEQYF.

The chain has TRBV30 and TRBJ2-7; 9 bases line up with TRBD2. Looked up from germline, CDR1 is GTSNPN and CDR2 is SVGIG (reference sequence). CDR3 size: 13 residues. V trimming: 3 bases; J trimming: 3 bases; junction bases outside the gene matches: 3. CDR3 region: CAWSPAGGYEQYV. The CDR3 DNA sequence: TGTGCCTGGAGCCCAGCGGGAGGCTACGAGCAGTACGTC.

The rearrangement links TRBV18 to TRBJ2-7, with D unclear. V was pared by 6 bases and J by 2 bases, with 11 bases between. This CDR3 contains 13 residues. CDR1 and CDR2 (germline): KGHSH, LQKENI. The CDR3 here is CASSSDITYEQYV. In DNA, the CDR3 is TGTGCCAGCTCTTCCGACATTACCTACGAGCAGTACGTC.

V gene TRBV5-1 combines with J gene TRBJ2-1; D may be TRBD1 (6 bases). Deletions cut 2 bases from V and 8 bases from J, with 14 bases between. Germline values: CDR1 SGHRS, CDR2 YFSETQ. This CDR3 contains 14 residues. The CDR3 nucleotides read TGCGCCAGCAGCTTTCAGGGGAAGACGGATGAGCAGTTCTTC. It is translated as CASSFQGKTDEQFF.

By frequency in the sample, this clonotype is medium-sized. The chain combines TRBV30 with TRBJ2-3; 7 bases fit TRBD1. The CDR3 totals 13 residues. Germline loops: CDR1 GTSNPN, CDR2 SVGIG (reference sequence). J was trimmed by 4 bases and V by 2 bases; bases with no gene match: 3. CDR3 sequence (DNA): TGTGCCTGGAGTTACAGGGGAGCAGATACGCAGTATTTT. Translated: CAWSYRGADTQYF.

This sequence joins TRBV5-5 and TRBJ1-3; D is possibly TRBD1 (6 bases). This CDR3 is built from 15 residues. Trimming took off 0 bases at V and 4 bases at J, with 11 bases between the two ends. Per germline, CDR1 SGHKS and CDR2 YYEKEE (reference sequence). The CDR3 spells CASSLDRAGGNTIYF. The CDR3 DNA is TGTGCCAGCAGCTTGGACAGGGCGGGAGGAAACACCATATATTTT.

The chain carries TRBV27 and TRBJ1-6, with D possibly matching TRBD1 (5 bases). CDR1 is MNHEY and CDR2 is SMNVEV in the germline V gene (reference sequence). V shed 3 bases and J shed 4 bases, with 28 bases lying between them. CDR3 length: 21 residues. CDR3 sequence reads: CASSFVGRGGGPSQYNSPLHF. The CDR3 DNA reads TGTGCCAGCAGTTTCGTTGGGCGCGGTGGGGGACCGAGTCAATATAATTCACCCCTCCACTTT.

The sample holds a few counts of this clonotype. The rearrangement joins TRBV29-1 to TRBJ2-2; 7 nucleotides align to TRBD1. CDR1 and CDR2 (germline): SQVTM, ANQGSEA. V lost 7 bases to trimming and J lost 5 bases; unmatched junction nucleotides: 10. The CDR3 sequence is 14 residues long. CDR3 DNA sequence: TGCAGCGCCCAGGCAGGGGGATTTACCGGGGAGCTGTTTTTT. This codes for CSAQAGGFTGELFF.

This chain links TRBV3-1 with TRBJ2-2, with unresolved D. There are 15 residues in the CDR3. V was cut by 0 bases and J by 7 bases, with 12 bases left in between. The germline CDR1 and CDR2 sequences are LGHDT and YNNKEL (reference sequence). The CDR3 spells CASSQDYFVGGELFF. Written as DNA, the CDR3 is TGTGCCAGCAGCCAAGATTATTTCGTGGGCGGGGAGCTGTTTTTT.

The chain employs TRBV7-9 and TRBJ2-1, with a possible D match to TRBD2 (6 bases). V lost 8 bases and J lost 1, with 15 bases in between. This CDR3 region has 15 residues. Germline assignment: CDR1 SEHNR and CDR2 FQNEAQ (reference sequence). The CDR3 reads CASGVRDSSYNEQFF. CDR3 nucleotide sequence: TGTGCCAGCGGTGTCCGGGACTCATCCTACAATGAGCAGTTCTTC.

Here the CDR3 reads CASSLHRQAGNEQFF. CDR3 DNA: TGTGCCAGCAGCTTACACCGACAGGCGGGGAATGAGCAGTTCTTC. The chain couples TRBV11-2 to TRBJ2-1; D may correspond to TRBD1 or TRBD2 (6 bases each). The CDR3 runs 15 residues. Trimming pared 2 bases from V and 7 bases from J, leaving 15 bases between. The germline V gene has CDR1 SGHAT and CDR2 FQNNGV.

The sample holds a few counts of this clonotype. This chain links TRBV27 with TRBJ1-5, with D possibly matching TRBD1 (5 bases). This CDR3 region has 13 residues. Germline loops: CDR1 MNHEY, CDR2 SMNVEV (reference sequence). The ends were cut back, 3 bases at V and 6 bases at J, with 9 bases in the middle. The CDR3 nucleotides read TGTGCCAGCAGTTTGCAGGGTAGTCAGCCCCAGCATTTT. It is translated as CASSLQGSQPQHF.